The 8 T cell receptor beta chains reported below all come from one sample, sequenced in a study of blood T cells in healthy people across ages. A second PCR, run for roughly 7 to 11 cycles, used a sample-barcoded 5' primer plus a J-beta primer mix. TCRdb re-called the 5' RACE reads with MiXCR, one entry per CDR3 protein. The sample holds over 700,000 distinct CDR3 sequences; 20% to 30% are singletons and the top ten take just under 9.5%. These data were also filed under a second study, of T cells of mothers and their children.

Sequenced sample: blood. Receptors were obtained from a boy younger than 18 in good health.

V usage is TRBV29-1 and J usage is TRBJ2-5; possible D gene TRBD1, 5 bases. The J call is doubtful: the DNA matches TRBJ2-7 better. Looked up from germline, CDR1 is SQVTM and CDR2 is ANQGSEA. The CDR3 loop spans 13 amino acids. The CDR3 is CSVEFDSSYEQYF. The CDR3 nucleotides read TGCAGCGTTGAATTTGACAGCTCCTACGAGCAGTACTTC.

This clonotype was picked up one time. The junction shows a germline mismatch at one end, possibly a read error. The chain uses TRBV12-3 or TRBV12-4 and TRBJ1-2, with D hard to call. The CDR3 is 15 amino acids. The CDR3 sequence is CASSYGPENSYGHTF. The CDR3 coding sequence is TGTGCCAGCAGTTACGGGCCGGAGAATTCCTATGGCCACACCTTC.

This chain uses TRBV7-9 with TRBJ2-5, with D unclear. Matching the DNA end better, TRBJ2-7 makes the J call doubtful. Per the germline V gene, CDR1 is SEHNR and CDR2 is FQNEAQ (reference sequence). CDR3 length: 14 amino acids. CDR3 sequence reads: CASSPTSLLYEQYF. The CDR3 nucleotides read TGTGCCAGCAGCCCGACTTCGTTACTCTACGAGCAGTACTTC.

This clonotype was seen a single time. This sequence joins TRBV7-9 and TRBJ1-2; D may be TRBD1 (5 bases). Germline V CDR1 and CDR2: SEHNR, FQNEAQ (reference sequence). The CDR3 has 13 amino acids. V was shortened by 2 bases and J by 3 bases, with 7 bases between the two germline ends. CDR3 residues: CASSLSGHYGYTF. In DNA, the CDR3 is TGTGCCAGCAGCTTATCAGGGCACTATGGCTACACCTTC. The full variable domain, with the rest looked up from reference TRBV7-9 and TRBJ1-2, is DTGVSQNPRHKITKRGQNVTFRCDPISEHNRLYWYRQTLGQGPEFLTYFQNEAQLEKSRLLSDRFSAERPKGSFSTLEIQRTEQGDSAMYLCASSLSGHYGYTFGSGTRLTVV.

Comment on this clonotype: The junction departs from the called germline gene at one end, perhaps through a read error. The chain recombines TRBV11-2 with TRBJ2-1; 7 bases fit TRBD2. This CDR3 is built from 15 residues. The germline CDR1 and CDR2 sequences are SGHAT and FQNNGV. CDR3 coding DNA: TGTGCCAGCAGCTTACGGGGGGTGACCTACAATGAGCGGTTCTTC. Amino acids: CASSLRGVTYNERFF.

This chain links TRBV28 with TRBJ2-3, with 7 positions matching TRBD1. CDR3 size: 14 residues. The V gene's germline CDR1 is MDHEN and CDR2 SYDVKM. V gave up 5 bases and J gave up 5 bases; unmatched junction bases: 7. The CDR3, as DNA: TGTGCCAGCAGTCTGGACAGGCGTGGAGATACGCAGTATTTT. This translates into CASSLDRRGDTQYF.

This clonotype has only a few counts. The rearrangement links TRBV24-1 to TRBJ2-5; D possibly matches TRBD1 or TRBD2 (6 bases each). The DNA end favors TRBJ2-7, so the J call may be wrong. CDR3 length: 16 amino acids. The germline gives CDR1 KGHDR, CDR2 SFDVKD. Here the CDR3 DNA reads TGTGCCACCAGTGAGGAGGGGTCGGACAGATCCCCCGAGCAGTACTTC. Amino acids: CATSEEGSDRSPEQYF.

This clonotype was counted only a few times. The CDR3 DNA is TGCGCCAGCAGCCCCCAGTACAGGAACCCCTCTGGCTACACCTTC. This gives the protein CASSPQYRNPSGYTF. V gene TRBV4-1 combines with J gene TRBJ1-2, with D tentatively TRBD1 (5 bases). There are 15 residues in the CDR3. V was clipped by 4 bases and J by 7 bases, with 19 bases between them. Per germline, CDR1 MGHRA and CDR2 YSYEKL.